This T cell receptor (beta chain) derives from a study of OX40 agonist ivuxolimab in advanced cancers. Overall study context: Partial response was recorded in three patients: one hepatocellular carcinoma and two cutaneous melanoma cases.

The CDR3 spans 15 residues. Between the trimmed V and J ends, which lost 1 base and 0 bases, there was a span of 10 bases. Germline V gives CDR1 SGHNT, CDR2 YYREEE (reference sequence). Assay used: immunoSEQ multiplex PCR; TCRdb lists only in-frame clones, some missing. Of some 65,000 clones in the sample, around 90% were seen once. The TCR originated in an adult with an advanced solid tumor such as melanoma, head and neck, liver or kidney cancer. Source: CD4+ or CD8+ T cells sorted from blood, taken in a trial of the OX40 agonist ivuxolimab. This rearrangement joins TRBV5-4 to TRBJ1-1, with unresolved D. CDR3 in DNA: TGTGCCAGCAGCTTGATGCAGTTCATGAACACTGAAGCTTTCTTT. Protein sequence: CASSLMQFMNTEAFF. The variable domain in full, completed from reference TRBV5-4 and TRBJ1-1, reads ETGVTQSPTHLIKTRGQQVTLRCSSQSGHNTVSWYQQALGQGPQFIFQYYREEENGRGNFPPRFSGLQFPNYSSELNVNALELDDSALYLCASSLMQFMNTEAFFGQGTRLTVV.